The following is a TCR beta chain sequence with its context. The data are from a study of T-cell reconstitution after alpha-beta-depleted transplantation in children. TCRbeta library preparation incorporated unique molecular identifiers. TCRdb ran MiXCR on the PCR reads and lists one entry per CDR3 protein. The sample records 500,000 to 650,000 distinct CDR3 sequences, over 10% being singletons. Germline CDR1 reads MNHEY; CDR2 reads SMNVEV (reference sequence). Trimming pared 4 bases from V and 8 bases from J, leaving 14 bases between. The CDR3 runs to 14 residues. The sequence was obtained from a male patient younger than 18 who had a stem cell transplant for acute myeloid leukemia, so the T cells may come from the graft donor. This chain links TRBV27 with TRBJ1-4, with D possibly matching TRBD1 (5 bases). The sample in question was PBMCs, mostly from graft donor cells, obtained 360 days after TCRalphabeta/CD19-depleted stem cell transplant. CDR3 sequence: CASSSPGGGEKLFF. The CDR3 DNA follows: TGTGCCAGCAGTTCCCCTGGGGGTGGGGAAAAACTGTTTTTT.